Below, one T cell receptor beta chain is given with its context. Antigen specificity is unknown. PCR was performed using 60 Vbeta and 13 Jbeta primers. Using immunoSEQ multiplex PCR, the repertoire was profiled, and TCRdb retains in-frame clones only, with some absent. The sample data list roughly 77,000 clones. The data derive from a study of cytomegalovirus exposure and HLA in healthy donors. Study as a whole: From donors who were HLA-typed, an early data release held 80 million to 95 million unique TCRs.

Broader study findings: Presence/absence results assume similar sequencing depth per donor, which may not hold. Analysis performed later showed TCR beta chains linked to HLA being more clonally expanded than equally common others.

Germline V CDR1 and CDR2: MNHNY, SVGAGI (reference sequence). V was pared by 6 bases and J by 7 bases, with 6 bases of the junction left unmatched. The CDR3 spans 14 residues. The sample comprised PBMCs. The sequence was obtained from a female donor in good health and CMV-seropositive. V gene TRBV6-6 combines with J gene TRBJ1-6; TRBD1 matches at 7 bases. The CDR3 loop reads CASSLTGWNSPLHF. As DNA, the CDR3 is TGTGCCAGCAGCTTGACAGGGTGGAATTCACCCCTCCACTTT.